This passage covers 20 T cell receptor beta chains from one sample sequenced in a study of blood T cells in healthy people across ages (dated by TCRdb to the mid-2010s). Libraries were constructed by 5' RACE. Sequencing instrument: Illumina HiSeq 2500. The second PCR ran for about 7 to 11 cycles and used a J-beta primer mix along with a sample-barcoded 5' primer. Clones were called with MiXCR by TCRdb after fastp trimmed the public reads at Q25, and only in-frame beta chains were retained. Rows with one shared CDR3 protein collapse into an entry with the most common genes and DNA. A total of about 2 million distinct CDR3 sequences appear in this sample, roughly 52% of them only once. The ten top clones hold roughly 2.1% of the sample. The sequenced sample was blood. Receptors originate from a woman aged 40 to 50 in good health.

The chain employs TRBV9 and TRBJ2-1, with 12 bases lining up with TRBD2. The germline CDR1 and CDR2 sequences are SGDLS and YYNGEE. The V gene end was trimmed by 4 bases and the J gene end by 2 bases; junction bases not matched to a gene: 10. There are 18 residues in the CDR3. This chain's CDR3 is CASSPRTSGATTYNEQFF. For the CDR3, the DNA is TGTGCCAGCAGCCCTCGGACTAGCGGGGCGACAACCTACAATGAGCAGTTCTTC.

The CDR3 here is CSVAKGSNTGELFF. DNA of the CDR3: TGCAGCGTTGCTAAGGGTTCGAACACCGGGGAGCTGTTTTTT. V and J are TRBV29-1 and TRBJ2-2; D uncertain. CDR3 length: 14 amino acids. Trimming left V 4 bases short and J 0 bases short, with 9 bases between. Germline V gene lookup returns CDR1 SQVTM and CDR2 ANQGSEA.

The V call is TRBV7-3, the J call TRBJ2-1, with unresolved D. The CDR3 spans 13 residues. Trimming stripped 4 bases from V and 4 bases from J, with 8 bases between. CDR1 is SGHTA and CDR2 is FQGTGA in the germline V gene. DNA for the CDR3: TGTGCCAGCAGCTCCCCCGGGTACAATGAGCAGTTCTTC. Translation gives CASSSPGYNEQFF.

This CDR3 is CASSESGTPRDTQYF. CDR3 coding DNA: TGTGCCAGCAGTGAGTCCGGGACTCCCAGAGATACGCAGTATTTT. The V call is TRBV25-1, the J call TRBJ2-3; a weak D match, TRBD2 (6 bases). Germline V gene sequence: CDR1 MGHDK, CDR2 SYGVNS. There are 15 residues in the CDR3. Trimming cost V 3 bases and J 5 bases, with 15 bases left between them.

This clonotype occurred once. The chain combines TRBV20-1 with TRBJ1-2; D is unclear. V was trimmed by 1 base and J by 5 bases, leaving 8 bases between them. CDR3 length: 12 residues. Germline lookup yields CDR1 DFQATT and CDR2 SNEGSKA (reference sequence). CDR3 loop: CSARATVYGYTF. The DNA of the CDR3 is TGCAGTGCTAGAGCAACAGTTTATGGCTACACCTTC.

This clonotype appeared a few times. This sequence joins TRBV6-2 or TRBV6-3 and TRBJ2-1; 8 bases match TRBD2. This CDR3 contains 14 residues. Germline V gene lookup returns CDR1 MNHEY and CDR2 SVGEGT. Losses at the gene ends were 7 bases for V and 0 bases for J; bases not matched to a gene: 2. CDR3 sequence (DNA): TGTGCCAGCACCGGGGGGGGCTCCTACAATGAGCAGTTCTTC. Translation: CASTGGGSYNEQFF.

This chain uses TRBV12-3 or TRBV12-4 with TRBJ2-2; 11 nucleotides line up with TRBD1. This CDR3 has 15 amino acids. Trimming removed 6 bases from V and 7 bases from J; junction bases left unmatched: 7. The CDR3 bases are TGTGCCAGCAGCCGGTGGACAGGGGGCTTCGGGGAGCTGTTTTTT. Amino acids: CASSRWTGGFGELFF.

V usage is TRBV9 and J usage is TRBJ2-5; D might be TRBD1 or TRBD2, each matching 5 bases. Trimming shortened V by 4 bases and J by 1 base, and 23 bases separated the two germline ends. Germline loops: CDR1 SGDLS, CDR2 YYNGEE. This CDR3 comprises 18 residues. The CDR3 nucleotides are TGTGCCAGCAGCCCCCCAAACAAGGTGGGGACCGGCCAAGAGACCCAGTACTTC. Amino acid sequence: CASSPPNKVGTGQETQYF.

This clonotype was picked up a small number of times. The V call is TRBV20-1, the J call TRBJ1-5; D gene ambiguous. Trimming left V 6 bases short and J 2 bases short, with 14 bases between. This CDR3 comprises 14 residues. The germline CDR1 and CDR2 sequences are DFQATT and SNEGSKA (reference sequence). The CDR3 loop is CSADRTGGNQPQHF. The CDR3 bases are TGCAGTGCCGATAGGACCGGTGGCAATCAGCCCCAGCATTTT.

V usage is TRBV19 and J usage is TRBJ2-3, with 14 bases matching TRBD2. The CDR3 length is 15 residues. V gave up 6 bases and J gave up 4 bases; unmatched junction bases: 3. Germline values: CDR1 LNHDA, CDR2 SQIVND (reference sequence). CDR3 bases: TGTGCCAGTAGGCGGACTAGCGGGGGGTCAGATACGCAGTATTTT. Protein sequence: CASRRTSGGSDTQYF.

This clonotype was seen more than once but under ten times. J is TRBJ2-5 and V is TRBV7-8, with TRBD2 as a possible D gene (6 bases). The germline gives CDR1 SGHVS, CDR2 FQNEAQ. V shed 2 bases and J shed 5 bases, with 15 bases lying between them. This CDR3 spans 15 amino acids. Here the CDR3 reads CASSLLVAEGETQYF. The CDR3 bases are TGTGCCAGCAGCTTATTGGTAGCGGAAGGGGAGACCCAGTACTTC.

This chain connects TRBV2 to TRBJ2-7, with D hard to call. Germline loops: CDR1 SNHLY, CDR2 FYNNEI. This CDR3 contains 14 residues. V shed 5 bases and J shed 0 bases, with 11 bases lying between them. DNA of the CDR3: TGTGCCAGCAGTCGCCGTCAGGTCTCCTACGAGCAGTACTTC. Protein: CASSRRQVSYEQYF.

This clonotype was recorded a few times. Here the CDR3 reads CASSFSTSVQETQYF. CDR3 DNA sequence: TGTGCCAGCAGCTTTTCGACTAGCGTCCAAGAGACCCAGTACTTC. The chain links TRBV7-2 to TRBJ2-5; TRBD2 agrees at 8 bases. This CDR3 is built from 15 residues. Germline CDR1 is SGHTA and CDR2 is FQGNSA. The trim removed 3 bases at V and 1 base at J, leaving 4 bases unmatched.

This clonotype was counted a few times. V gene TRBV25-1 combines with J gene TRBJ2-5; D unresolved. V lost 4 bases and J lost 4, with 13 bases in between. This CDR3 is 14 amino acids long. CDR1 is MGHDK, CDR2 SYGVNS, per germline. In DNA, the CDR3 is TGTGCCAGCAGTGCTCAGATCGGAAGAGAGACCCAGTACTTC. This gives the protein CASSAQIGRETQYF. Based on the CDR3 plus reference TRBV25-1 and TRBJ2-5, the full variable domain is EADIYQTPRYLVIGTGKKITLECSQTMGHDKMYWYQQDPGMELHLIHYSYGVNSTEKGDLSSESTVSRIRTEHFPLTLESARPSHTSQYLCASSAQIGRETQYFGPGTRLLVL.

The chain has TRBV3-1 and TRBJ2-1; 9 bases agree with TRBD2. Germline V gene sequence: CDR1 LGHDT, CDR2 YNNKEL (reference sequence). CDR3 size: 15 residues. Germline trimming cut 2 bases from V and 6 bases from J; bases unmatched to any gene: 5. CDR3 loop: CASSQRLAGSNEQFF. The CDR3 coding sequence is TGTGCCAGCAGCCAAAGGCTAGCGGGGAGCAATGAGCAGTTCTTC.

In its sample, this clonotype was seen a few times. The CDR3 protein is CSAALGGANQETQYF. The DNA for the CDR3 is TGCAGTGCTGCCCTAGGGGGGGCCAACCAAGAGACCCAGTACTTC. The V and J genes are TRBV20-1 and TRBJ2-5, with D tentatively TRBD2 (7 bases). The ends were cut back, 5 bases at V and 0 bases at J, with 16 bases in the middle. This CDR3 contains 15 residues. CDR1 and CDR2 (germline): DFQATT, SNEGSKA (reference sequence).

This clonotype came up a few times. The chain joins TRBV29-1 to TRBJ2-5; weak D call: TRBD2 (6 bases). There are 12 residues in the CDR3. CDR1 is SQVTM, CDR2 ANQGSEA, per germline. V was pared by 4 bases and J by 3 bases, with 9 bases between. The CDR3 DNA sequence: TGCAGCGTTGCGGAGGGGAAAGAGACCCAGTACTTC. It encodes CSVAEGKETQYF.

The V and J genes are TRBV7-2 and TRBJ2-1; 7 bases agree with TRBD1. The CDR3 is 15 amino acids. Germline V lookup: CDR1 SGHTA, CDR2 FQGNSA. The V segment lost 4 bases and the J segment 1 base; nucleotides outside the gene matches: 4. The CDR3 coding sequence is TGTGCCAGCAGCTCCAGACAGGGATCCTACAATGAGCAGTTCTTC. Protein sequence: CASSSRQGSYNEQFF.

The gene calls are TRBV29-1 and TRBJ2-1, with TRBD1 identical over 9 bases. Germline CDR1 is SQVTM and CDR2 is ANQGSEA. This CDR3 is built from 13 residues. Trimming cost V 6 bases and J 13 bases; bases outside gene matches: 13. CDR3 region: CSVDGQGSETQFF. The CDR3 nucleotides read TGCAGCGTAGACGGACAGGGGTCGGAGACCCAGTTCTTC.

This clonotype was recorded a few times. DNA for the CDR3: TGTGCCAGCAGTACAGACAGGGATGCAGAAGAGACCCAGTACTTC. It is translated as CASSTDRDAEETQYF. The chain is built from TRBV6-2 or TRBV6-3 and TRBJ2-5, with 7 bases that match TRBD1. The CDR3 is 15 residues long. Germline CDR1 reads MNHEY; CDR2 reads SVGEGT. The J segment lost 3 bases and the V segment lost 5 bases, leaving 9 bases of the junction unmatched.